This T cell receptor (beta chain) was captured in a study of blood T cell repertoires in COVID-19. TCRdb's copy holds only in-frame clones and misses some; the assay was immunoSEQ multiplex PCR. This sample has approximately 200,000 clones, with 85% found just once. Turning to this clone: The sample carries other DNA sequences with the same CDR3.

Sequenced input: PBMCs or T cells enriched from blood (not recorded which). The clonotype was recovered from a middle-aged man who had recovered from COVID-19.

CDR3 residues: CASSQGTGLLAKNIQYF. Here the CDR3 DNA reads TGCGCCAGCAGCCAAGGGACAGGCCTATTAGCCAAAAACATTCAGTACTTC. The V and J genes are TRBV4-1 and TRBJ2-4; 7 nucleotides match TRBD1. V trimming: 1 base; J trimming: 0 bases; junction bases outside the gene matches: 6. This CDR3 has 17 residues. Germline lookup yields CDR1 MGHRA and CDR2 YSYEKL.